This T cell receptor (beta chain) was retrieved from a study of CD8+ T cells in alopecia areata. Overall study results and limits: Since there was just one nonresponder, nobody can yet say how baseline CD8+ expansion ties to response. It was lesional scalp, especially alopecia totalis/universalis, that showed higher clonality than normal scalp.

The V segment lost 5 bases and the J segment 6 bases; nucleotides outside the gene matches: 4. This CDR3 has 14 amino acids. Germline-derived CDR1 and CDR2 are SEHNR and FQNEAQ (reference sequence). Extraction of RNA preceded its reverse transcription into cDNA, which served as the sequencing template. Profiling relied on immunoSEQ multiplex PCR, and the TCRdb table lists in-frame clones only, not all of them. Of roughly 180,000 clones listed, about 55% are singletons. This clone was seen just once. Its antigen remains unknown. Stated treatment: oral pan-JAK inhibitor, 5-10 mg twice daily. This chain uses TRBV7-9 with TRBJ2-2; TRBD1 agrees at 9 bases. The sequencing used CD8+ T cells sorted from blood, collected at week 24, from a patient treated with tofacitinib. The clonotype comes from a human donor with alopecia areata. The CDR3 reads CASSTWTGAGELFF. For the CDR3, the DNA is TGTGCCAGCAGCACATGGACAGGGGCCGGGGAGCTGTTTTTT. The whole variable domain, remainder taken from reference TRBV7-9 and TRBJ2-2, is DTGVSQNPRHKITKRGQNVTFRCDPISEHNRLYWYRQTLGQGPEFLTYFQNEAQLEKSRLLSDRFSAERPKGSFSTLEIQRTEQGDSAMYLCASSTWTGAGELFFGEGSRLTVL.